Described below is a single T cell receptor (beta chain) sequence and its context. The data belong to a study of blood T cell repertoires in COVID-19. Study at large: T cells, B-cell-depleted T cells, or PBMCs provided the cDNA or gDNA that served as material.

Data came from immunoSEQ multiplex PCR; TCRdb stores just in-frame clones and leaves some out. The sample has under 30,000 clones, roughly nine tenths seen once. The germline V gene encodes CDR1 MNHEY and CDR2 SMNVEV (reference sequence). This CDR3 is 12 amino acids long. V lost 11 bases and J lost 3; bases outside the gene matches: 6. This receptor was obtained from a man over 45 with active COVID-19. The chain is built from TRBV27 and TRBJ1-1; 7 nucleotides match TRBD1. Sequenced material: peripheral blood. The CDR3: CAFLQGYTEAFF. CDR3 sequence (DNA): TGTGCCTTTCTACAGGGGTACACTGAAGCTTTCTTT.